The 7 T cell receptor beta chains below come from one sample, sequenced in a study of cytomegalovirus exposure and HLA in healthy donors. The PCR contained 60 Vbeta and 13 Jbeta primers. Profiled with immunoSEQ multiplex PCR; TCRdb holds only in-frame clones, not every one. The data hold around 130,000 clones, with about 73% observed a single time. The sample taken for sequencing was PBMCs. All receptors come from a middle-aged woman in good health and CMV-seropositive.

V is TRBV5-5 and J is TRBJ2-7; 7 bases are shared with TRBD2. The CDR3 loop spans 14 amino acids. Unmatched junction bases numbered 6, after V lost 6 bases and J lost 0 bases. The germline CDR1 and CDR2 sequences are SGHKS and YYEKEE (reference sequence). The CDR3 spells CASNRGGSSYEQYF. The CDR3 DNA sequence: TGTGCCAGCAACCGGGGAGGGTCCTCCTACGAGCAGTACTTC.

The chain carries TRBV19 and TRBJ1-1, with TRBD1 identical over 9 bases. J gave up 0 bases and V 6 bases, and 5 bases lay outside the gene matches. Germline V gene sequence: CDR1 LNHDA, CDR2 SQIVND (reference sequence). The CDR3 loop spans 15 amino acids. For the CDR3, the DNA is TGTGCCAGTAGAGGGACAGGGCGGATGAACACTGAAGCTTTCTTT. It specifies CASRGTGRMNTEAFF.

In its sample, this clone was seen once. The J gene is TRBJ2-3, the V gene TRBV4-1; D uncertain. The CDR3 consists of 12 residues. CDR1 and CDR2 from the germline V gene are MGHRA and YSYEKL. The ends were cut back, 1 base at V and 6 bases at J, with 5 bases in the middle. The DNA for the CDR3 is TGCGCCAGCAGCCAAGTCGTGGATACGCAGTATTTT. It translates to CASSQVVDTQYF.

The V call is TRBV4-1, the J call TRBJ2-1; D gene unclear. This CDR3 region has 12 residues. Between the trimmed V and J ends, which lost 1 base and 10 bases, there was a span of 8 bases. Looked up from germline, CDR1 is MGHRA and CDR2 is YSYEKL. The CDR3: CASSQALSEQFF. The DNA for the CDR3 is TGCGCCAGCAGCCAAGCTCTAAGCGAGCAGTTCTTC.

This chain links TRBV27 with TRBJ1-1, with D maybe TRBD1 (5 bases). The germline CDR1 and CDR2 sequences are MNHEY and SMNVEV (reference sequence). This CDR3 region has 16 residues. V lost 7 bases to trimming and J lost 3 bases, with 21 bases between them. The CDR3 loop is CASIRWAAGWDTEAFF. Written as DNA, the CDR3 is TGTGCCAGCATACGATGGGCGGCAGGGTGGGACACTGAAGCTTTCTTT.

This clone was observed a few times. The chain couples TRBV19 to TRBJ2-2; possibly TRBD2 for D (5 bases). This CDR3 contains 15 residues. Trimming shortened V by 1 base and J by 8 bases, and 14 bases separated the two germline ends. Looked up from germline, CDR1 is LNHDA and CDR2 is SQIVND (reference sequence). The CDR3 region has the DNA TGTGCCAGTAGTATAGTACCGGACTCCCAAGGGGAGCTGTTTTTT. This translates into CASSIVPDSQGELFF.

Here the CDR3 reads CASSDRGRGMNTEAFF. The CDR3 DNA is TGTGCCAGTAGTGACAGGGGGCGCGGAATGAACACTGAAGCTTTCTTT. This chain connects TRBV19 to TRBJ1-1; 10 bases agree with TRBD1. Germline V lookup: CDR1 LNHDA, CDR2 SQIVND (reference sequence). There are 16 residues in the CDR3. Unmatched junction bases numbered 6, after V lost 5 bases and J lost 0 bases.